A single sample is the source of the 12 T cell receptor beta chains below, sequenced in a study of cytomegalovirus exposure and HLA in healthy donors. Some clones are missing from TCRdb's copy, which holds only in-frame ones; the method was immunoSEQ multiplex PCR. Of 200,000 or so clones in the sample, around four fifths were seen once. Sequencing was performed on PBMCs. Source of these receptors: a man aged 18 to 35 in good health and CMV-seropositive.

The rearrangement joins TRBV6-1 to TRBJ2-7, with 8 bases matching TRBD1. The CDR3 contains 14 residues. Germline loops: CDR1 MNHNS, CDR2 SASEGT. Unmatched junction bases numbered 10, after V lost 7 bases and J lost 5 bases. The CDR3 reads CASIWTGQRNEQYF. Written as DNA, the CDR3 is TGTGCCAGCATTTGGACAGGGCAAAGGAACGAGCAGTACTTC.

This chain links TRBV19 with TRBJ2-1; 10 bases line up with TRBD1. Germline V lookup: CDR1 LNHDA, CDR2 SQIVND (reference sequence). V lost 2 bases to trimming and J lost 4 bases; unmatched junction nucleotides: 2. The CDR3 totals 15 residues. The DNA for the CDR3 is TGTGCCAGTAGTATAAGGACAGGGGGTTACAATGAGCAGTTCTTC. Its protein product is CASSIRTGGYNEQFF.

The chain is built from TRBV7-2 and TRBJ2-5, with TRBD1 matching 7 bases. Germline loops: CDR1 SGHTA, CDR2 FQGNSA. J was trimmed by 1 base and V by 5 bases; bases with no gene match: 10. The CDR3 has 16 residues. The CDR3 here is CASSDDRAGFQETQYF. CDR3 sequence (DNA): TGTGCCAGCAGCGACGACAGGGCTGGGTTCCAAGAGACCCAGTACTTC. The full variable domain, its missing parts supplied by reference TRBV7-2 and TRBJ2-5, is GAGVSQSPSNKVTEKGKDVELRCDPISGHTALYWYRQSLGQGLEFLIYFQGNSAPDKSGLPSDRFSAERTGGSVSTLTIQRTQQEDSAVYLCASSDDRAGFQETQYFGPGTRLLVL.

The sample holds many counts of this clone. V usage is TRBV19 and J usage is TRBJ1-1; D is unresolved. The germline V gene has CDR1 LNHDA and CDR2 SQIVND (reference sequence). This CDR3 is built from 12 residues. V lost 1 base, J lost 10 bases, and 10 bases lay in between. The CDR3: CASSIVGRVAFF. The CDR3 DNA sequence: TGTGCCAGTAGTATAGTTGGGAGAGTAGCTTTCTTT.

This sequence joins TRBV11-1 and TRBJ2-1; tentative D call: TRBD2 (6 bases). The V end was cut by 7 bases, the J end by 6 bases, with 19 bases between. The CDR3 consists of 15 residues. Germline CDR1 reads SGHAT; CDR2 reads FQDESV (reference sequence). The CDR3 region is CASTARREQGNEQFF. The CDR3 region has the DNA TGTGCCAGCACCGCGCGTCGGGAGCAGGGCAATGAGCAGTTCTTC. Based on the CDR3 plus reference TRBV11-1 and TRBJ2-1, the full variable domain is EAEVAQSPRYKITEKSQAVAFWCDPISGHATLYWYRQILGQGPELLVQFQDESVVDDSQLPKDRFSAERLKGVDSTLKIQPAELGDSAMYLCASTARREQGNEQFFGPGTRLTVL.

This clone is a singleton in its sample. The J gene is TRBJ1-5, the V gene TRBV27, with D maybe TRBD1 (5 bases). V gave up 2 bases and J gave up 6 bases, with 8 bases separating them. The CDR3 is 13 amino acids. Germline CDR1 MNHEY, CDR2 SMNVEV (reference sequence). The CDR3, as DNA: TGTGCCAGCAGTTTAGGCAGGGCTCAGCCCCAGCATTTT. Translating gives CASSLGRAQPQHF.

CDR3: CASSSSGGSYEQYF. The CDR3 nucleotides are TGTGCCAGCAGTTCTAGCGGGGGCTCCTACGAGCAGTACTTC. The chain combines TRBV5-4 with TRBJ2-7, with 10 bases lining up with TRBD2. The V gene's germline CDR1 is SGHNT and CDR2 YYREEE (reference sequence). The CDR3 loop spans 14 amino acids. V shed 5 bases, J shed 0 bases, and the junction held 2 bases outside the gene matches.

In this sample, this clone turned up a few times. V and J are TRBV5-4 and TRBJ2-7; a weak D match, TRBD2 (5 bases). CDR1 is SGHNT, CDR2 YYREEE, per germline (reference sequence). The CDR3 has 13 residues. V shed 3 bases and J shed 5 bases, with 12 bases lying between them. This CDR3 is CASSSRERDEQYF. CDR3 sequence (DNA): TGTGCCAGCAGCTCCCGGGAACGGGACGAGCAGTACTTC.

CDR3 residues: CASSATSGKSEQFF. CDR3 DNA sequence: TGTGCCAGCAGTGCTACTAGCGGGAAGAGTGAGCAGTTCTTC. The chain uses TRBV6-4 and TRBJ2-1, with TRBD2 matching 10 bases. CDR3 size: 14 residues. The V gene end was trimmed by 4 bases and the J gene end by 9 bases; junction bases not matched to a gene: 6. The germline V gene has CDR1 MRHNA and CDR2 SNTAGT.

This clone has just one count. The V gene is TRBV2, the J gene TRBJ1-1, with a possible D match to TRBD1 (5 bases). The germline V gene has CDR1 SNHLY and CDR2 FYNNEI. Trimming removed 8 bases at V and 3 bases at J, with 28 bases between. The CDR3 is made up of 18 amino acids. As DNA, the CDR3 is TGTGCCAGCTCTTATCTCGCAGGCAGGGATGGAGTGTACACTGAAGCTTTCTTT. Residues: CASSYLAGRDGVYTEAFF.

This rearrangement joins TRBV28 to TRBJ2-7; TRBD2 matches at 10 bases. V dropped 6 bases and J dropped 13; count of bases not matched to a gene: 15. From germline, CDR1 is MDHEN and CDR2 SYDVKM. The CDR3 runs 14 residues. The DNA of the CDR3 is TGTGCCAGCAGCCCGACCGGACTAGCGGCGAGCCCCTACTTC. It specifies CASSPTGLAASPYF.

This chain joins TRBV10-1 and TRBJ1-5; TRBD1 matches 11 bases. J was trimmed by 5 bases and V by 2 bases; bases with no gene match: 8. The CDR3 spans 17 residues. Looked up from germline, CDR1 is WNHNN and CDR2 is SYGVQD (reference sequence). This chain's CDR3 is CASSERRTGGLHQPQHF. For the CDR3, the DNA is TGCGCCAGCAGTGAGCGTAGGACAGGGGGCCTCCATCAGCCCCAGCATTTT.